Listed below are T cell receptor beta chains from one sample, sequenced in a study of blood T cell repertoires in COVID-19. Generated by immunoSEQ multiplex PCR, the TCRdb table keeps only in-frame clones and is missing some. Here the sample spans fewer than 250,000 clones, about 83% being singletons. Sequenced sample: peripheral blood. These receptors were obtained from a woman between 35 and 50 years old with active or convalescent COVID-19. Both conserved end residues are part of each CDR3. Fields, in order: D gene, J gene, V gene, clone size, CDR3 DNA, CDR3 protein. A D gene is named only where the DNA matches it firmly. A row's size may be missing; if present it is once, few, many or a size class.

>TRBD1|TRBJ2-1|TRBV5-6|NA
TGTGCCAGCAGCCTAGGACAGGTCTCGAGCTCCTACAATGAGCAGTTCTTC
CASSLGQVSSSYNEQFF
>TRBD1|TRBJ1-4|TRBV2|NA
TGTGCCAGCAGTTGGGGGGGACAGGGAAATGAAAAACTGTTTTTT
CASSWGGQGNEKLFF
>NA|TRBJ1-1|TRBV19|NA
TGTGCCAGTCACTTCGACTTCGGCACTGAAGCTTTCTTT
CASHFDFGTEAFF
>NA|TRBJ1-3|TRBV6-2/TRBV6-3|NA
TGTGCCAGCAGTTACTCGAAAGCCCGCTCTGGAAACACCATATATTTT
CASSYSKARSGNTIYF
>NA|TRBJ1-2|TRBV25-1|few
TGTGCCAGCAGTGAATCGGGCCGGGGGAGCTATGGCTACACCTTC
CASSESGRGSYGYTF
>TRBD1|TRBJ1-2|TRBV28|once
TGTGCCAGCAGTTTACCGAGGGGGCAGGGCGCGCTCTCTGGCTACACCTTC
CASSLPRGQGALSGYTF
>NA|TRBJ1-3|TRBV28|NA
TGTGCCAGCATTGAAGGGGGAGGGCCTAGCTCTGGAAACACCATATATTTT
CASIEGGGPSSGNTIYF
>NA|TRBJ1-1|TRBV6-5|NA
TGTGCCAGCGCGGAACTTAACACTGAAGCTTTCTTT
CASAELNTEAFF
>NA|TRBJ1-2|TRBV7-9|NA
TGTGCCAGCAGTTTAACAGGGAGCTATGGCTACACCTTC
CASSLTGSYGYTF
>NA|TRBJ1-5|TRBV12-5|NA
TGTGCTAGTGGTTTAGAGGGGGGCAATCAGCCCCAGCATTTT
CASGLEGGNQPQHF
>NA|TRBJ2-3|TRBV3-1/TRBV3-2|NA
TGTGCCAGCAGCCAAGTTCCGGTATCTAGCACAGATACGCAGTATTTT
CASSQVPVSSTDTQYF
>TRBD1|TRBJ1-1|TRBV18|NA
TGTGCCAGCTCCCTACAGGGGGTGAACACTGAAGCTTTCTTT
CASSLQGVNTEAFF
>TRBD2|TRBJ2-7|TRBV5-1|NA
TGCGCCAGCAGCCCCGGGGGGGGGTACGAGCAGTACTTC
CASSPGGGYEQYF
>TRBD1|TRBJ2-2|TRBV3-1/TRBV3-2|few
TGTGCCAGCAGCCAACGACCCGGGACAGGGGACACCGGGGAGCTGTTTTTT
CASSQRPGTGDTGELFF
>TRBD1|TRBJ2-7|TRBV30|NA
TGTGCCTGGAGTGGGGGGACAGGGAATAGTGAGCAGTACTTC
CAWSGGTGNSEQYF
>TRBD1|TRBJ2-7|TRBV11-2|NA
TGTGCCAGCAGCGTGGACAGGGGACTAAGCGAGCAGTACTTC
CASSVDRGLSEQYF
>TRBD1|TRBJ2-3|TRBV11-3|few
TGTGCCAGCAGCTCTACGGACAGGGCCACAGATACGCAGTATTTT
CASSSTDRATDTQYF
>NA|TRBJ1-2|TRBV19|NA
TGTGCCAGCCAGTGGGGGCACTATGGCTACACCTTC
CASQWGHYGYTF
>TRBD1|TRBJ1-2|TRBV5-6|NA
TGTGCCAGCAGCTTGGGGACAGGGGATGGCTACACCTTC
CASSLGTGDGYTF
>TRBD1|TRBJ2-4|TRBV20-1|NA
TGCAGTGCTAGTCGGGACAGACCTATAGCCAAAAACATTCAGTACTTC
CSASRDRPIAKNIQYF
>TRBD1|TRBJ1-2|TRBV2|NA
TGTGCCAGCAGTGAATCCGGACAGGACTATGGCTACACCTTC
CASSESGQDYGYTF